This T cell receptor beta chain emerged from a study of STAT5B mutations in CD4+ large granular lymphocyte leukemia (dated 2022 in TCRdb). Background on the whole study: Among healthy controls, the CDR3 'QG' motif was associated with a particular HLA allele. Flow cytometry performed on FACSCanto II or FACSVerse showed that the purified fractions had more than 95% purity among lymphocytes. The study compared the TCRbeta repertoires of patients with CD4+ T-cell large granular lymphocyte leukemia against the TCRbeta repertoires of healthy blood donors. Paper-wide results and their limitations: Enrichment of TRBV06-family usage was observed among the top patient clones (8/27) relative to healthy controls (2/35). Data were not HLA-matched; higher clonality in CD4+ versus CD8+ T-LGLL could reflect the relatively small sample size. Main leukemic clonotypes were private to each patient, although about 25% of the main leukemic clonotypes were found at low frequency in the non-leukemic repertoires of other patients. Compared with healthy CD4+ repertoires, CD4-sorted patient repertoires appeared more clonal, and this difference remained even after the putative leukemic clones were removed.

About this clone: Its antigen is currently not known. The sample holds no much larger clone one base away, and base qualities are not on file.

The healthy controls were over 30 blood donors, and the buffy coats of these donors were supplied by the Finnish Red Cross blood service. All TCR-sequenced material derived from peripheral blood: patient blood samples and healthy donor buffy coats. Peripheral blood mononuclear cells were isolated by Ficoll-Hypaque gradient centrifugation. CD4+ cells were magnetically purified from the buffy coats of healthy controls. The Gentra Puregene Cell and Tissue kit was used for genomic DNA extraction, and quantification was performed on a Qubit 2.0 fluorometer. Ends trimmed: V by 0 bases, J by 0 bases; bases unmatched to a gene: 5. From cysteine to phenylalanine, the CDR3 is 17 amino acids long. CDR3 DNA only is kept here, 51 bases in frame from base 1. CDR1 MNHNS and CDR2 SASEGT were looked up in the germline V gene. The immunoSEQ assay at survey resolution was used to sequence TCRbeta rearrangements from genomic DNA. In the source study's methods: In the TCR sequencing data, the lowest productive clonotype frequency that could be detected was 2.59 x 10-5. Only productive TCRbeta rearrangements, defined as complete and in-frame sequences, were included in the analyses. The clonality of each sample was calculated as Simpson clonality in the immunoSEQ Analyzer version 3.0. Based on frequency, clones were grouped as very rare, small, medium, large (1-20%) or hyperexpanded (>20%). OLGA 1.2.3 estimated generation probabilities, VDJtools produced V-gene circos plots, VDJdb was queried for specificities, and GLIPH identified CDR3 motifs. The immuneACCESS repertoire file appears here via TCRdb, limited to in-frame rearrangements. These files lack a portion of the clones; in checked studies, under half of the deficit traces to unresolved V genes, and the cause of the others is not known. V, J and clone size derive from that table, while D and trimming were established from the DNA sequence. The sample data list tens of thousands of clones, and about 86% of these were observed just once. The ten largest clones capture less than 3% of the sample.

The receptor chain draws on TRBV6-1 and TRBJ2-1; 7 nucleotides in the junction match TRBD2. The clonotype originates from a human donor in good health. What was sequenced was CD4+ T cells from blood buffy coats. The nucleotides are TGTGCCAGCAGTGAAGCCGGCGGGAGCCCCTCCTACAATGAGCAGTTCTTC. This sequence encodes CASSEAGGSPSYNEQFF.